These 24 T cell receptor beta chains were all obtained from the same sample, sequenced in a study of breast tumors, draining lymph nodes, adjacent tissues (dated by TCRdb to 2016 to 2018). Libraries were prepared through multiplex PCR. Sequencing was performed on an Illumina HiSeq 2000. TCRdb reprocessing: public reads trimmed at Q25 with fastp, clones called with MiXCR, in-frame beta chains kept. Rows with a matching CDR3 protein are joined into one entry that keeps the most common DNA and genes. Across this sample there are 85,000 to 130,000 distinct CDR3 sequences, with over 20% seen only once. The ten largest clones capture 1% to 1.5% of the sample. The axillary draining lymph nodes of breast cancer patients were the source of the lymph node samples. The specimen was axillary lymph node tissue. These receptors originate from a female donor with breast cancer. Some clones in this sample may be carry-over from other donors' samples.

This clonotype appeared many times. V is TRBV6-1 and J is TRBJ2-1, with TRBD1 matching over 11 bases. There are 15 residues in the CDR3. Germline V gene data show CDR1 as MNHNS and CDR2 as SASEGT. J was trimmed by 6 bases and V by 5 bases; bases with no gene match: 6. CDR3 in DNA: TGTGCCAGCAGTCCTCGGACAGGGGGCTTCAATGAGCAGTTCTTC. This gives the protein CASSPRTGGFNEQFF.

The sample holds many counts of this clonotype. This chain connects TRBV7-8 to TRBJ2-7; D uncertain. The V and J ends lost 1 base and 2 bases respectively, with 9 bases between them. The CDR3 is 14 residues long. Germline V gives CDR1 SGHVS, CDR2 FQNEAQ. The chain's CDR3 is CASSLGPLAYEQYF. CDR3 nucleotide sequence: TGTGCCAGCAGCTTAGGACCTCTTGCCTACGAGCAGTACTTC.

The sample holds many counts of this clonotype. The V call is TRBV5-1, the J call TRBJ1-2; the D is unclear. CDR3 length equals 14 residues. Germline lookup yields CDR1 SGHRS and CDR2 YFSETQ. The V gene lost 2 bases and the J gene lost 4 bases, with 12 bases spanning the gap. CDR3 region: CASSLAGGPYGYTF. Here the CDR3 DNA reads TGCGCCAGCAGCTTAGCGGGTGGTCCCTATGGCTACACCTTC. Using reference TRBV5-1 and TRBJ1-2 for the parts outside the CDR3, the full variable domain is KAGVTQTPRYLIKTRGQQVTLSCSPISGHRSVSWYQQTPGQGLQFLFEYFSETQRNKGNFPGRFSGRQFSNSRSEMNVSTLELGDSALYLCASSLAGGPYGYTFGSGTRLTVV.

This clonotype appeared many times. The V and J genes are TRBV27 and TRBJ2-7, with D uncertain. The CDR3 has 14 amino acids. The V and J ends lost 0 bases and 1 base respectively, with 7 bases between them. CDR1 is MNHEY and CDR2 is SMNVEV in the germline V gene (reference sequence). The CDR3 DNA reads TGTGCCAGCAGTTTATCTTTACTTTCCTACGAGCAGTACTTC. Residues: CASSLSLLSYEQYF.

In this sample, this clonotype turned up once. This may come from a read error, since a much larger clone is one base off. This chain joins TRBV9 and TRBJ2-6; TRBD2 matches at 8 bases. Germline-derived CDR1 and CDR2 are SGDLS and YYNGEE. The CDR3 has 15 residues. Here the CDR3 reads CGSSARGGEANVLTF. The CDR3, as DNA: TGTGGCAGCAGCGCACGGGGGGGTGAGGCCAACGTCCTGACTTTC.

About this clonotype itself: This may be a read error: a much more frequent sequence differs by one nucleotide. The chain links TRBV27 to TRBJ1-2; the D gene is possibly TRBD1 (6 bases). This CDR3 region has 14 residues. The V gene lost 5 bases and the J gene lost 7 bases, with 17 bases spanning the gap. The V gene's germline CDR1 is MNHEY and CDR2 SMNVEV (reference sequence). The CDR3 here is CASSPRRGAGGYTF. The DNA of the CDR3 is TGTGCCAGCAGTCCAAGAAGGGGGGCAGGTGGCTACACCTTC.

There are a few counts of this clonotype. This may arise from a read error, as a much more abundant clone is one base away. The J gene is TRBJ1-4, the V gene TRBV5-1; 9 bases align to TRBD1. The CDR3 spans 16 residues. Germline V lookup: CDR1 SGHRS, CDR2 YFSETQ. CDR3 DNA: TGCGCCAGCGGCTTACTAGGGACAGGGTCCAATGAAAAACTGTTTTTT. Its protein product is CASGLLGTGSNEKLFF.

Many counts were recorded for this clonotype. Here the CDR3 reads CASSFGDRLSYEQYF. DNA for the CDR3: TGTGCCAGCAGCTTCGGGGACAGGCTTTCCTACGAGCAGTACTTC. The chain recombines TRBV7-2 with TRBJ2-7; 8 nucleotides line up with TRBD1. The CDR3 spans 15 residues. V was pared by 3 bases and J by 1 base, with 5 bases of the junction left unmatched. The germline gives CDR1 SGHTA, CDR2 FQGNSA. Using reference TRBV7-2 and TRBJ2-7 for the parts outside the CDR3, the full variable domain is GAGVSQSPSNKVTEKGKDVELRCDPISGHTALYWYRQSLGQGLEFLIYFQGNSAPDKSGLPSDRFSAERTGGSVSTLTIQRTQQEDSAVYLCASSFGDRLSYEQYFGPGTRLTVT.

This clonotype was detected ten times or more. In DNA, the CDR3 is TGTGCCAGCAGCTTGACTAACTATGGCTACACCTTC. Translated: CASSLTNYGYTF. V is TRBV5-8 and J is TRBJ1-2; D remains ambiguous. Trimming cost V 1 base and J 0 bases, with 1 base left between them. There are 12 residues in the CDR3. Germline assignment: CDR1 SGHTS and CDR2 YDEGEE. Together with reference TRBV5-8 and TRBJ1-2, the CDR3 gives the full variable domain: EAGVTQSPTHLIKTRGQQATLRCSPISGHTSVYWYQQALGLGLQFLLWYDEGEERNRGNFPPRFSGRQFPNYSSELNVNALELEDSALYLCASSLTNYGYTFGSGTRLTVV.

This clonotype was found a few times. The J gene is TRBJ2-1, the V gene TRBV5-8; TRBD1 aligns across 7 bases. The germline gives CDR1 SGHTS, CDR2 YDEGEE. The CDR3 is 16 amino acids. Unmatched junction bases numbered 13, after V lost 6 bases and J lost 4 bases. CDR3 residues: CASNYDRVPVYNEQFF. The CDR3 nucleotides are TGTGCCAGCAACTACGACAGGGTTCCCGTGTACAATGAGCAGTTCTTC.

The table lists this clonotype with many counts. This sequence joins TRBV5-6 and TRBJ1-3; no reliable D call. In germline, CDR1 is SGHDT, CDR2 YYEEEE. This CDR3 spans 13 amino acids. V lost 4 bases to trimming and J lost 4 bases, with 9 bases between them. The CDR3 is CASSLPPGNTIYF. Written as DNA, the CDR3 is TGTGCCAGCAGCCTACCCCCCGGAAACACCATATATTTT.

The chain uses TRBV3-1 and TRBJ2-7; weak D call: TRBD2 (7 bases). Germline lookup yields CDR1 LGHDT and CDR2 YNNKEL (reference sequence). The CDR3 extends over 16 amino acids. V lost 1 base and J lost 0, with 13 bases in between. CDR3 protein: CASSQVPGGPSYEQYF. The CDR3 DNA reads TGTGCCAGCAGCCAAGTCCCCGGGGGGCCCTCCTACGAGCAGTACTTC.

The sample holds many counts of this clonotype. V usage is TRBV12-3 or TRBV12-4 and J usage is TRBJ1-4; D possibly corresponds to TRBD1 (5 bases). The V end lost 6 bases, the J end lost 4 bases, and 15 bases lay between the germline ends. CDR3 length: 15 residues. CDR3 amino acids: CASSPSGGSNEKLFF. In DNA form, the CDR3 reads TGTGCCAGCAGCCCTTCCGGGGGGAGTAATGAAAAACTGTTTTTT.

The V and J genes are TRBV20-1 and TRBJ2-7, with D unclear. Trimming cost V 5 bases and J 2 bases, with 13 bases left between them. Germline CDR1 and CDR2: DFQATT and SNEGSKA (reference sequence). The CDR3 is 13 amino acids. The DNA of the CDR3 is TGCAGTGCTGGGCCCGCTCCGACCTACGAGCAGTACTTC. This translates into CSAGPAPTYEQYF.

Many counts were recorded for this clonotype. The chain links TRBV2 to TRBJ1-5; D gene ambiguous. The CDR3 is made up of 13 amino acids. Germline V gene sequence: CDR1 SNHLY, CDR2 FYNNEI. The V end was cut by 6 bases, the J end by 4 bases, with 10 bases between. The CDR3 DNA follows: TGTGCCAGCAGATTGAGCCGTAATCAGCCCCAGCATTTT. Its protein product is CASRLSRNQPQHF.

The sample holds many counts of this clonotype. The chain couples TRBV29-1 to TRBJ2-7; 11 nucleotides line up with TRBD2. Trimming took 6 bases from V and 0 from J; bases not matched to a gene: 1. The CDR3 extends over 13 amino acids. The germline V gene encodes CDR1 SQVTM and CDR2 ANQGSEA. The DNA for the CDR3 is TGCAGCGTGGGGACTAGCGGCTCCTACGAGCAGTACTTC. This codes for CSVGTSGSYEQYF.

Only a few counts were recorded for this clonotype. The genes are TRBV5-4 and TRBJ1-2; D gene uncertain. CDR1 is SGHNT and CDR2 is YYREEE in the germline V gene (reference sequence). The CDR3 spans 14 residues. The V end was cut by 4 bases, the J end by 2 bases, with 12 bases between. The CDR3 spells CASSPLGTNYGYTF. The CDR3 nucleotides read TGTGCCAGCAGCCCTCTGGGTACGAACTATGGCTACACCTTC.

This clonotype was seen repeatedly, ten times or more. The chain employs TRBV7-9 and TRBJ1-2, with 10 positions matching TRBD1. This CDR3 is built from 15 residues. Germline assignment: CDR1 SEHNR and CDR2 FQNEAQ (reference sequence). After removal of 4 bases from V and 7 bases from J, the junction contained 9 bases not matched to a gene. The DNA of the CDR3 is TGTGCCAGCAGCTCTGGGGACAGGGGCCTTCGTGGCTACACCTTC. Translating gives CASSSGDRGLRGYTF.

This clonotype was seen more than once but under ten times. The V gene is TRBV18, the J gene TRBJ2-7; D uncertain. Trimming shortened V by 5 bases and J by 2 bases, and 10 bases separated the two germline ends. This CDR3 comprises 13 residues. Germline CDR1 is KGHSH and CDR2 is LQKENI. This CDR3 is CASSRTSTYEQYF. In DNA form, the CDR3 reads TGTGCCAGCTCAAGGACGTCCACCTACGAGCAGTACTTC.

A word on this clonotype: With a much larger clone just one base away, this may be a read error. The CDR3 DNA is TGTGCCACCTATTTACCGAACACCGGGGAGCCGTTTTTT. Protein: CATYLPNTGEPFF. V is TRBV6-1 and J is TRBJ2-2; a possible D gene is TRBD2 (5 bases). The CDR3 has 13 amino acids. The V gene's germline CDR1 is MNHNS and CDR2 SASEGT.

This clonotype came up many times. V is TRBV2 and J is TRBJ2-5, with 10 bases matching TRBD1. V was clipped by 4 bases and J by 4 bases; unmatched bases: 6. Per the germline V gene, CDR1 is SNHLY and CDR2 is FYNNEI. The CDR3 covers 15 residues. For the CDR3, the DNA is TGTGCCAGCAGTGGACCGGGACAGGGGATAGAGACCCAGTACTTC. This codes for CASSGPGQGIETQYF.

This clonotype has at least ten counts. V gene TRBV4-1 combines with J gene TRBJ2-3; D tentatively reads TRBD1 or TRBD2 (5 bases each). The V end was cut by 1 base, the J end by 14 bases, with 19 bases between. Looked up from germline, CDR1 is MGHRA and CDR2 is YSYEKL. The length of the CDR3 is 14 residues. CDR3 protein: CASSQVRDLRNPYF. The CDR3 DNA is TGCGCCAGCAGCCAAGTCCGGGACCTTAGGAATCCGTATTTT.

This clonotype has ten or more counts. This chain links TRBV11-2 with TRBJ2-7; no clear D. The germline V gene encodes CDR1 SGHAT and CDR2 FQNNGV. Deletions cut 1 base from V and 4 bases from J, with 11 bases between. The CDR3 runs 14 residues. The CDR3 protein is CASSLGGRTYEQYF. Here the CDR3 DNA reads TGTGCCAGCAGCTTAGGCGGCAGAACTTACGAGCAGTACTTC.

With regard to this clonotype: Given a much more abundant clone one base away, this may be a read error. Because it lacks the conserved phenylalanine or tryptophan at the end, this CDR3 is likely a read error. The rearrangement joins TRBV27 to TRBJ2-7; TRBD1 is a possible D gene (6 bases). V gave up 3 bases and J gave up 4 bases, with 13 bases separating them. Germline assignment: CDR1 MNHEY and CDR2 SMNVEV (reference sequence). This CDR3 region has 14 residues. The CDR3 region has the DNA TGTGCCAGCAGTTTCTTGGGGCAGGGGTACGAGCAGTACTCC. It encodes CASSFLGQGYEQYS.